This entry describes one TCR beta chain. This specimen comes from a study of blood T cell repertoires in COVID-19. About the study: Sites in the United States, Italy and Spain provided acute and convalescent COVID-19 samples. T cells, B-cell-depleted T cells, or PBMCs supplied cDNA or gDNA.

As processed by the authors: Nucleated cell counts were estimated from reference gene primer amplification. Assay used: immunoSEQ multiplex PCR; TCRdb lists only in-frame clones, some missing. V and J calls plus clone size are reproduced from that table; the DNA served to infer D and trimming. The table lists about 210,000 clones, approximately 90% of them singletons. Trimming at V came to 6 bases and at J to 2 bases, leaving 9 bases not matched to a gene. Germline V gene lookup returns CDR1 ENHRY and CDR2 SYGVKD. This CDR3 has 15 residues. This clonotype originated in a man aged 35 to 55 with acute or convalescent COVID-19. Sequenced: peripheral blood. The rearrangement links TRBV10-3 to TRBJ2-5; TRBD2 matches 7 bases. CDR3 in DNA: TGTGCCATCAGCCATGGGGGAGGGGAGCAAGAGACCCAGTACTTC. As protein: CAISHGGGEQETQYF.